This entry lists 17 T cell receptor beta chains sequenced from one sample in a study of blood T cells in healthy people across ages. Using a J-beta primer mix together with a sample-barcoded 5' primer, a second PCR was run for about 7 to 12 cycles. TCRdb fed the 5' RACE reads into MiXCR, producing one record per CDR3 protein. This sample has 600,000 or so distinct CDR3 sequences, with about 30% found just once. Material for sequencing was blood. Source of these receptors: a woman of 80 years or more in good health.

This clonotype was recorded a few times. The chain is built from TRBV3-1 and TRBJ1-6, with D hard to call. Germline V CDR1 and CDR2: LGHDT, YNNKEL (reference sequence). The CDR3 runs to 15 residues. Trimming took off 4 bases at V and 7 bases at J, with 14 bases between the two ends. The CDR3: CASSPLGARNSPLHF. The CDR3 DNA follows: TGTGCCAGCAGCCCGCTGGGCGCGAGGAATTCACCCCTCCACTTT. The complete variable domain, with remaining parts taken from reference TRBV3-1 and TRBJ1-6, reads DTAVSQTPKYLVTQMGNDKSIKCEQNLGHDTMYWYKQDSKKFLKIMFSYNNKELIINETVPNRFSPKSPDKAHLNLHINSLELGDSAVYFCASSPLGARNSPLHFGNGTRLTVT.

In nucleotides, the CDR3 is TGTGCCAGCAGCTCGAATAGCGGGAATACGCAGTATTTT. Encoded protein: CASSSNSGNTQYF. This rearrangement joins TRBV7-3 to TRBJ2-3, with 8 nucleotides matching TRBD2. Germline V gene lookup returns CDR1 SGHTA and CDR2 FQGTGA. J lost 7 bases, V lost 4 bases, and 4 bases had no gene match. This CDR3 has 13 amino acids.

The table lists this clonotype with many counts. The chain carries TRBV2 and TRBJ1-5, with TRBD1 matching 7 bases. Germline values: CDR1 SNHLY, CDR2 FYNNEI. The CDR3 runs to 14 residues. Trimming took 5 bases from V and 5 from J; bases not matched to a gene: 6. CDR3 in DNA: TGTGCCAGCAGTCGCACAGGGGCGGATCAGCCCCAGCATTTT. Translating gives CASSRTGADQPQHF.

In the case of this clonotype: This could be a read error, since a much larger clone is one nucleotide away. The chain is built from TRBV5-5 and TRBJ2-6, with 9 nucleotides matching TRBD2. This CDR3 has 18 amino acids. The germline V gene encodes CDR1 SGHKS and CDR2 YYEKEE (reference sequence). The CDR3 nucleotides are TGTACCAGCAGCTTGGCTAGCGGGGCACTCTCTGGGGCCAACGTCCTGACTTTC. Translating gives CTSSLASGALSGANVLTF.

This clonotype appeared many times. J is TRBJ1-2 and V is TRBV2, with a tentative D call TRBD1 (5 bases). The V end was cut by 3 bases, the J end by 3 bases, with 11 bases between. This CDR3 spans 14 amino acids. Germline assignment: CDR1 SNHLY and CDR2 FYNNEI. The CDR3 sequence is CASSDRGPDYGYTF. In DNA, the CDR3 is TGTGCCAGCAGTGATAGGGGCCCGGACTATGGCTACACCTTC.

In this sample, this clonotype turned up a few times. V usage is TRBV5-5 and J usage is TRBJ2-5; D is perhaps TRBD2 (7 bases). Trimming left V 0 bases short and J 5 bases short, with 14 bases between. This CDR3 is 15 amino acids long. Germline CDR1 reads SGHKS; CDR2 reads YYEKEE (reference sequence). CDR3 amino acids: CASSLGGGGMETQYF. Here the CDR3 DNA reads TGTGCCAGCAGCTTGGGAGGGGGGGGTATGGAGACCCAGTACTTC.

The chain is built from TRBV7-3 and TRBJ2-7; maybe TRBD1 (6 bases). The CDR3 runs to 14 residues. V shed 3 bases and J shed 2 bases, with 11 bases lying between them. The germline gives CDR1 SGHTA, CDR2 FQGTGA. The CDR3 protein is CASSFQQGAYEQYF. The CDR3 DNA follows: TGTGCCAGCAGCTTCCAACAGGGAGCCTACGAGCAGTACTTC.

This clonotype was recorded at least ten times. The chain links TRBV28 to TRBJ2-3; perhaps TRBD2 as D (7 bases). The germline CDR1 and CDR2 sequences are MDHEN and SYDVKM. The V end lost 6 bases, the J end lost 3 bases, and 16 bases lay between the germline ends. The CDR3 has 15 amino acids. The CDR3 loop is CASRTGGARTDTQYF. CDR3 DNA sequence: TGTGCCAGCAGAACTGGGGGGGCTAGAACAGATACGCAGTATTTT.

This clonotype was observed a handful of times. The V and J genes are TRBV7-3 and TRBJ1-2; 7 bases align to TRBD1. J gave up 10 bases and V 5 bases, and 10 bases lay outside the gene matches. Germline CDR1 and CDR2: SGHTA and FQGTGA. The CDR3 contains 13 residues. Written as DNA, the CDR3 is TGTGCCAGCAGCCGGGACCGTCAGGGGGTCTACACCTTC. Its protein product is CASSRDRQGVYTF.

This chain joins TRBV7-9 and TRBJ1-5; unclear D gene. The V gene lost 5 bases and the J gene lost 8 bases, with 25 bases spanning the gap. The CDR3 has 17 residues. Germline V gives CDR1 SEHNR, CDR2 FQNEAQ (reference sequence). CDR3 sequence: CASSLALSGLGSEPQHF. CDR3 nucleotides: TGTGCCAGCAGCCTCGCTCTTTCGGGTCTCGGGTCAGAGCCCCAGCATTTT.

The V call is TRBV7-2, the J call TRBJ2-5; tentatively, D is TRBD1 or TRBD2 (6 bases each). Matching the DNA end better, TRBJ2-7 makes the J call doubtful. Germline V lookup: CDR1 SGHTA, CDR2 FQGNSA. The CDR3 runs to 16 residues. CDR3 region: CASSFRSEGGFYEQYF. CDR3 nucleotide sequence: TGTGCCAGCAGCTTCCGATCCGAGGGGGGCTTTTACGAGCAGTACTTC.

This clonotype was seen repeatedly, ten times or more. CDR3 sequence: CASSQEHGTEAFF. Here the CDR3 DNA reads TGCGCCAGCAGCCAAGAGCACGGCACTGAAGCTTTCTTT. This chain joins TRBV4-3 and TRBJ1-1; unclear D gene. This CDR3 has 13 amino acids. Germline V gene data show CDR1 as LGHNA and CDR2 as YSLEER. Trimming left V 0 bases short and J 4 bases short, with 6 bases between.

A remark on this clonotype: A read error may be the cause here, since a much bigger clone is one base away. The gene calls are TRBV7-8 and TRBJ2-1; 7 bases align to TRBD2. V was clipped by 5 bases and J by 10 bases; unmatched bases: 17. The V gene's germline CDR1 is SGHVS and CDR2 FQNEAQ. There are 16 residues in the CDR3. CDR3 region: CASSPSGGTLCGEQFF. The CDR3 coding sequence is TGTGCCAGCAGCCCCTCGGGGGGAACTCTTTGTGGGGAGCAGTTCTTC.

The chain has TRBV6-2 or TRBV6-3 and TRBJ2-1; 7 nucleotides agree with TRBD2. The DNA matches TRBJ2-7 better at its end, which makes the J call doubtful. The CDR3 contains 15 residues. Germline assignment: CDR1 MNHEY and CDR2 SVGEGT. CDR3 residues: CASSQAGSSYNEQYF. CDR3 sequence (DNA): TGTGCCAGCAGCCAAGCGGGGAGCTCCTACAATGAGCAGTACTTC.

In its sample, this clonotype was seen many times. The rearrangement links TRBV7-6 to TRBJ1-5; D is unresolved. V lost 0 bases, J lost 0 bases, and 6 bases lay in between. The CDR3 runs to 15 residues. Germline V gene data show CDR1 as SGHVS and CDR2 as FNYEAQ. The DNA for the CDR3 is TGTGCCAGCAGCTTAGCAACGGGTAGCAATCAGCCCCAGCATTTT. Translated, it gives CASSLATGSNQPQHF.

With regard to this clonotype: Given a much more abundant clone one base away, this may be a read error. The chain has TRBV5-1 and TRBJ2-2; 12 bases line up with TRBD1. Germline assignment: CDR1 SGHRS and CDR2 YFSETQ. This CDR3 comprises 15 residues. This chain's CDR3 is CASSLGQGATGEQFF. CDR3 DNA: TGCGCCAGCAGCCTGGGACAGGGGGCAACCGGGGAGCAGTTTTTT. The full variable domain, completed using reference TRBV5-1 and TRBJ2-2, is KAGVTQTPRYLIKTRGQQVTLSCSPISGHRSVSWYQQTPGQGLQFLFEYFSETQRNKGNFPGRFSGRQFSNSRSEMNVSTLELGDSALYLCASSLGQGATGEQFFGEGSRLTVL.

This rearrangement joins TRBV7-2 to TRBJ1-1, with TRBD1 matching 12 bases. The CDR3 runs 16 residues. J gave up 4 bases and V 7 bases, and 10 bases lay outside the gene matches. Looked up from germline, CDR1 is SGHTA and CDR2 is FQGNSA. The CDR3 nucleotides read TGTGCCAGCAACCAACCGGGACAGGGGGCGAGCACTGAAGCTTTCTTT. Its protein is CASNQPGQGASTEAFF.